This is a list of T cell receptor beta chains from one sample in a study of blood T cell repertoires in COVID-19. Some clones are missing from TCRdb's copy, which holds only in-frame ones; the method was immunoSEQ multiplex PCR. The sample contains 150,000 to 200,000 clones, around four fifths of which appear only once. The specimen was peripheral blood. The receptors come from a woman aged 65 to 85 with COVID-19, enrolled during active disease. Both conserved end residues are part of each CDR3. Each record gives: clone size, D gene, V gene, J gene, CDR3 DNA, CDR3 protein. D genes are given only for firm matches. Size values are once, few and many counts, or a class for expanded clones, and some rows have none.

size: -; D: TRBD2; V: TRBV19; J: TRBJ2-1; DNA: TGTGCCAGTAGTCCTCACAGCGGGACCGTAACCTACAATGAGCAGTTCTTC; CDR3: CASSPHSGTVTYNEQFF
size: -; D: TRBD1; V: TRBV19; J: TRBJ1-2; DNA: TGTGCCAGTAGCCCGGGACAGGGGGCGATGATTCCCCAATACACCTTC; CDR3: CASSPGQGAMIPQYTF
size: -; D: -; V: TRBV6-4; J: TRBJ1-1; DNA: TGTGCCAGCAAGGCCAGAACGGGAGGAACTGAAGCTTTCTTT; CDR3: CASKARTGGTEAFF
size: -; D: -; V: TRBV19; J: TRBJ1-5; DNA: TGTGCCAGTAGTCCGACAGGAGGTAGCAATCAGCCCCAGCATTTT; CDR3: CASSPTGGSNQPQHF
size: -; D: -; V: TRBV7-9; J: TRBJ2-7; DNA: TGTGCCAGCAGCCGCCAGGGGCCCCCTTACGAGCAGTACTTC; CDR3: CASSRQGPPYEQYF
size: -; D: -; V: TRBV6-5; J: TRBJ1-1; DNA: TGTGCCAGCAGCCAGGGCACTGAAGCTTTCTTT; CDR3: CASSQGTEAFF
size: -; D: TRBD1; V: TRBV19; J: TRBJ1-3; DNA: TGTGCCAGTAGTCTTGGACAGGCCCTTGGAAACACCATATATTTT; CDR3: CASSLGQALGNTIYF
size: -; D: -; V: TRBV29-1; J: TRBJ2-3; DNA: TGCAGCGTTGAAGTGGGTATTCGGGGGATCACAGATACGCAGTATTTT; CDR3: CSVEVGIRGITDTQYF
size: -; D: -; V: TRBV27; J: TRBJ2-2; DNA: TGTGCCAGCAGTTTCCAGGGGACCGGGGAGCTGTTTTTT; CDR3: CASSFQGTGELFF
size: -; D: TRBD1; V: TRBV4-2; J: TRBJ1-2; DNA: TGTGCCAGCAGCCCGGACAGGGCTGGCTACACCTTC; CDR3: CASSPDRAGYTF
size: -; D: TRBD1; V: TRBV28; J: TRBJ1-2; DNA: TGTGCCAGCAGTCTAATCGGACAGGGCTATGGCCCCGTGGGCTACACCTTC; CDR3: CASSLIGQGYGPVGYTF
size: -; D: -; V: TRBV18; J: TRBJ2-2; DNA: TGTGCCAGCTCACCATTAGCTGCGAACACCGGGGAGCTGTTTTTT; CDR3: CASSPLAANTGELFF
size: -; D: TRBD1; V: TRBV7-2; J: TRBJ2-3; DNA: TGTGCCAGCAGCAGGATCTCAGGGGGCTTCACAGATACGCAGTATTTT; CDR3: CASSRISGGFTDTQYF
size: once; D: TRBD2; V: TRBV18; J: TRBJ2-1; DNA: TGTGCCAGCTCATCCGGACTAGCGGGAGTAAGTAATGAGCAGTTCTTC; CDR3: CASSSGLAGVSNEQFF
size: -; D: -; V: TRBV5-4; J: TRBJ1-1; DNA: TGTGCCAGCAGCACTGATGTGAACACTGAAGCTTTCTTT; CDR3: CASSTDVNTEAFF
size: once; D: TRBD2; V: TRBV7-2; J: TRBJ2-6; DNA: TGTGCCAGCAGCTTCGGCGGGGGGCGGGGGGCCAACGTCCTGACTTTC; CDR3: CASSFGGGRGANVLTF
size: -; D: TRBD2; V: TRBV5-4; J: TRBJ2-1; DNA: TGTGCCAGCAGCGCCGGGGGGGCTCGGGTTAACAATGAGCAGTTCTTC; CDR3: CASSAGGARVNNEQFF
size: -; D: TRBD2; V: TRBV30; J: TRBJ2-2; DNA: TGTGCCTGGGACTGGACTAGCGGGGGGGATGCGACCGGGGAGCTGTTTTTT; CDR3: CAWDWTSGGDATGELFF
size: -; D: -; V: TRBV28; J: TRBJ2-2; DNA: TGTGCCAGCATGACAGGATGGACCGGGGAGCTGTTTTTT; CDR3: CASMTGWTGELFF
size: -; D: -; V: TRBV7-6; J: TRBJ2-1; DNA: TGTGCCAGCAGCTTATTTACGGGTTTGGGTGAGCAGTTCTTC; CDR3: CASSLFTGLGEQFF
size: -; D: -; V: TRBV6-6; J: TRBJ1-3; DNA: TGTGCCAGCAGTTACGCCCCGGACAGAAACACCATATATTTT; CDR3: CASSYAPDRNTIYF
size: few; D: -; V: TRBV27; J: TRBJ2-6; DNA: TGTGCCAGCAGTTCTCACGAGTCTGGGGCCAACGTCCTGACTTTC; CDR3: CASSSHESGANVLTF
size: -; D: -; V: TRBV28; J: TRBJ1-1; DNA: TGTGCCAGCAGTTTAAGGGACACAGGGAGCGCTGAAGCTTTCTTT; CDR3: CASSLRDTGSAEAFF
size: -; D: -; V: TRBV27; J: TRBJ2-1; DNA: TGTGCCAGCAGTTTCGGGAGTGGCGGTGAGCAGTTCTTC; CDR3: CASSFGSGGEQFF
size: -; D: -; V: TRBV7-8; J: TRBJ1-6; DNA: TGTGCCAGCAGGCCGACAGACTATAATTCACCCCTCCACTTT; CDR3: CASRPTDYNSPLHF
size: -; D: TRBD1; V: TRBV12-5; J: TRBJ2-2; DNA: TGTGCTAGTGGCTTGGTAGGCGGGGACAGGATTTCCACCGGGGAGCTGTTTTTT; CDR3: CASGLVGGDRISTGELFF
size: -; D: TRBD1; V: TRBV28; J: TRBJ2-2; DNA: TGTGCCAGCACCTGGACAGGGCCCGGCGGGGAGCTGTTTTTT; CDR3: CASTWTGPGGELFF
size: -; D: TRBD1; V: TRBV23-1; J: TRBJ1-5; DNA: TGCGCCAGCAGACAGGGGACCGCTAGCAATCAGCCCCAGCATTTT; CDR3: CASRQGTASNQPQHF
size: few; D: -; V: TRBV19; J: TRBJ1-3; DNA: TGTGCCAGTAGAGCCTCTGGAAACACCATATATTTT; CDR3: CASRASGNTIYF
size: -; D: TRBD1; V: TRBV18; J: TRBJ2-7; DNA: TGTGCCAGCTCACCCCGGGACAGGGGATCCGAGCAGTACTTC; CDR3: CASSPRDRGSEQYF
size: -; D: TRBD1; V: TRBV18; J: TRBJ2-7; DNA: TGTGCCAGCTCACAGGACAGGGGAGAGCAGTACTTC; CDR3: CASSQDRGEQYF
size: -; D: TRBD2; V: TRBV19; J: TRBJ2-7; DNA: TGTGCCAGTAGTCCTCTACTAGCGGGAGTTACCTACGAGCAGTACTTC; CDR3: CASSPLLAGVTYEQYF
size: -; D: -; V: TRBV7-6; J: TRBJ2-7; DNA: TGTGCCAGCAGTCTCCCTCGACAGGCCCGAATCCCCTACGAGCAGTACTTC; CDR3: CASSLPRQARIPYEQYF
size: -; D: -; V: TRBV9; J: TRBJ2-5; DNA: TGTGCCAGCAGCCCGTGGGACTCACAAGAGACCCAGTACTTC; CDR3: CASSPWDSQETQYF
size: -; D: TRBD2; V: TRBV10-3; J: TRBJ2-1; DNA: TGTGCCATCAGTGTTTCACTAGCGGGATCCGATGAGCAGTTCTTC; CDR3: CAISVSLAGSDEQFF
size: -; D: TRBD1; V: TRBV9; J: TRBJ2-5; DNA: TGTGCCAGCAGCAGAGGGACAGGGGATCAAGAGACCCAGTACTTC; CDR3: CASSRGTGDQETQYF
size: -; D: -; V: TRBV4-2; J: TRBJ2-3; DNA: TGTGCCAGCAGCCAAAGCGCCGGAGATACGCAGTATTTT; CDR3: CASSQSAGDTQYF
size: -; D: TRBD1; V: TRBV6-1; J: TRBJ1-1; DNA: TGTGCCAGCAGTGAATTGGGACAGGGCAACACTGAAGCTTTCTTT; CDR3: CASSELGQGNTEAFF
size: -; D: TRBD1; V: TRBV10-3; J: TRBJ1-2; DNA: TGTGCCATCAGTTCGGACAGGGGCTATGGCTACACCTTC; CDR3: CAISSDRGYGYTF
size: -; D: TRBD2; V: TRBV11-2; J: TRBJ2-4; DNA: TGTGCCAGCAGTCGACAAGCGGGGGCCAAAAACATTCAGTACTTC; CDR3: CASSRQAGAKNIQYF
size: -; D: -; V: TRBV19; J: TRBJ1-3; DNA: TGTGCCAGTAGTATAGGCGGTACGGCGGGCAGGACTGGAAACACCATATATTTT; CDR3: CASSIGGTAGRTGNTIYF
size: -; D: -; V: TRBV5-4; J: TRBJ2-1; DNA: TGTGCCAGCAGCTTGGACGGGTACAATGAGCAGTTCTTC; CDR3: CASSLDGYNEQFF
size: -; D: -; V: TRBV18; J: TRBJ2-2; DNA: TGTGCCAGCTCACCAAACCCCGGCACCGGGGAGCTGTTTTTT; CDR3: CASSPNPGTGELFF
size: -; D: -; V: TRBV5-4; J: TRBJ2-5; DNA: TGTGCCAGCAGCTTGGTTGGGGGGGCCGGAGGAGAGACCCAGTACTTC; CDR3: CASSLVGGAGGETQYF
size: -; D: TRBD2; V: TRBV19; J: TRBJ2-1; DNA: TGTGCCAGTAGAGATGGAGCTAGCGGGGGCTACAATGAGCAGTTCTTC; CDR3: CASRDGASGGYNEQFF
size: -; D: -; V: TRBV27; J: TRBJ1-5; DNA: TGTGCCAGCAGTTCATTCCCGGTGGGGGCAGTTCAGCCCCAGCATTTT; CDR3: CASSSFPVGAVQPQHF
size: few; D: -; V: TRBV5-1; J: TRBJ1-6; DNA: TGCGCCAGCAGCTTCGGAGATTCCTATAATTCACCCCTCCACTTT; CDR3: CASSFGDSYNSPLHF
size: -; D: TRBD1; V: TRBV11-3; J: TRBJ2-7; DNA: TGTGCCAGCAGCGGCCCGGGGACAGGGACGTTGCAGTACTTC; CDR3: CASSGPGTGTLQYF
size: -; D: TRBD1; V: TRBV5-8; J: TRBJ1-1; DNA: TGTGCCAGCACTCGACAGGGTCTGGACACTGGTGAAGCTTTCTTT; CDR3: CASTRQGLDTGEAFF
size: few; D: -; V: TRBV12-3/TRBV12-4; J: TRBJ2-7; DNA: TGTGCCAGCAGTTACAGGGTCGAGGGAGAGCAGTACTTC; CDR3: CASSYRVEGEQYF
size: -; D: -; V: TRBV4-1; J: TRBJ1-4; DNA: TGCGCCAGCAGCCCTGGGACAACTCTAAGCGAAAAACTGTTTTTT; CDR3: CASSPGTTLSEKLFF